Following are 3 T cell receptor beta chains from one sample sequenced in a study of blood T cell repertoires in COVID-19. Repertoires were generated with immunoSEQ multiplex PCR, while TCRdb's copy carries only in-frame clones and drops some. The sample has 120,000 to 150,000 clones; more than 75% are singletons. Sequencing was done on a sample of peripheral blood. The receptors were sampled from a woman aged 40 to 50 with acute or convalescent COVID-19.

The chain employs TRBV6-4 and TRBJ2-3; the match to TRBD2 covers 14 bases. CDR1 is MRHNA, CDR2 SNTAGT, per germline. This CDR3 has 16 amino acids. Trimming took 5 bases from V and 5 from J; bases not matched to a gene: 6. CDR3 nucleotide sequence: TGTGCCAGCAGTCGGACCGGGACTAGCGGGGGAGATACGCAGTATTTT. Translation gives CASSRTGTSGGDTQYF.

This chain connects TRBV9 to TRBJ1-5, with D hard to call. The ends were cut back, 7 bases at V and 2 bases at J, with 10 bases in the middle. Germline lookup yields CDR1 SGDLS and CDR2 YYNGEE. This CDR3 has 13 amino acids. Here the CDR3 reads CASGRAGNQPQHF. In DNA form, the CDR3 reads TGTGCCAGCGGGCGGGCAGGCAATCAGCCCCAGCATTTT.

This chain joins TRBV9 and TRBJ2-1; D may be TRBD2 (6 bases). This CDR3 is built from 13 residues. The ends were cut back, 4 bases at V and 7 bases at J, with 12 bases in the middle. Germline CDR1 reads SGDLS; CDR2 reads YYNGEE. This CDR3 reads CASSPRLGNEQFF. In nucleotides, the CDR3 is TGTGCCAGCAGCCCAAGACTAGGGAATGAGCAGTTCTTC. Using reference TRBV9 and TRBJ2-1 for the parts outside the CDR3, the full variable domain is DSGVTQTPKHLITATGQRVTLRCSPRSGDLSVYWYQQSLDQGLQFLIQYYNGEERAKGNILERFSAQQFPDLHSELNLSSLELGDSALYFCASSPRLGNEQFFGPGTRLTVL.